This TCR beta chain is from a study of T cell responses to AZD1222 COVID-19 vaccine. On this clone itself: Its specificity is unknown.

This CDR3 has 13 residues. Germline lookup yields CDR1 SGHRS and CDR2 YFSETQ. V trimming: 4 bases; J trimming: 2 bases; junction bases outside the gene matches: 1. Study outcomes and limitations: CD4 TCRs associated with vaccination spanned spike, dominating at 160-218 and 743-854.

The data were produced by immunoSEQ multiplex PCR, yet TCRdb's version contains in-frame clones alone and is incomplete. Altogether nearly 110,000 clones are present, about 90% being singletons, with the ten largest covering about 4.9%. The TCR was taken from an adult in good health. The V gene is TRBV5-1, the J gene TRBJ1-1, with TRBD1 identical over 8 bases. The sequencing used peripheral blood, collected on day 0 of AZD1222 vaccination. The CDR3 sequence is CASSDRGNTEAFF. The CDR3 DNA reads TGCGCCAGCAGCGACAGGGGTAACACTGAAGCTTTCTTT.